These 14 T cell receptor beta chains were all obtained from the same sample, sequenced in a study of STAT5B mutations in CD4+ large granular lymphocyte leukemia. Profiling relied on immunoSEQ multiplex PCR, and the TCRdb table lists in-frame clones only, not all of them. This sample carries over 35,000 clones, approximately 80% of them seen once, and the ten largest clones take 3.5% to 4%. Source material: CD4+ T cells from blood buffy coats. Receptors originate from a human donor in good health.

The V and J genes are TRBV2 and TRBJ2-7; D ambiguous. The germline V gene encodes CDR1 SNHLY and CDR2 FYNNEI. V was pared by 11 bases and J by 3 bases, with 11 bases between. The CDR3 is 11 residues long. The CDR3 nucleotides are TGTGCCGGCGGCAGCTACTACGAGCAGTACTTC. It yields the protein CAGGSYYEQYF.

The rearrangement links TRBV2 to TRBJ1-6, with D unclear. The V and J ends lost 4 bases and 7 bases respectively, with 8 bases between them. CDR3 length: 13 residues. The germline gives CDR1 SNHLY, CDR2 FYNNEI. CDR3 loop: CASSASANSPLHF. DNA of the CDR3: TGTGCCAGCAGTGCGTCGGCAAATTCACCCCTCCACTTT.

This clone was counted a few times. The rearrangement links TRBV2 to TRBJ1-5, with D possibly being TRBD1 (6 bases). CDR1 and CDR2 (germline): SNHLY, FYNNEI. Trimming removed 1 base from V and 2 bases from J, with 12 bases in between. The CDR3 totals 16 residues. CDR3 protein: CASSEGERQGNQPQHF. CDR3 coding DNA: TGTGCCAGCAGTGAAGGGGAGAGACAGGGCAATCAGCCCCAGCATTTT.

The V gene is TRBV6-5, the J gene TRBJ2-2, with D possibly TRBD2 on 6 matching bases. V was pared by 7 bases and J by 5 bases, with 14 bases between. Germline loops: CDR1 MNHEY, CDR2 SVGAGI. The CDR3 contains 14 residues. The chain's CDR3 is CASTRDSRTGELFF. CDR3 DNA: TGTGCCAGCACTCGGGACTCTAGAACCGGGGAGCTGTTTTTT.

This clone was recorded once. The chain uses TRBV6-1 and TRBJ1-2; 9 nucleotides agree with TRBD1. The CDR3 sequence is 16 residues long. Germline V gives CDR1 MNHNS, CDR2 SASEGT. J gave up 8 bases and V 4 bases, and 14 bases lay outside the gene matches. Here the CDR3 reads CASSVSQEGQGGGYTF. CDR3 DNA sequence: TGTGCCAGCAGTGTCTCCCAGGAGGGACAGGGTGGAGGCTACACCTTC.

V and J are TRBV9 and TRBJ2-1; D tentatively fits TRBD1 or TRBD2 (5 bases each). Germline V CDR1 and CDR2: SGDLS, YYNGEE. The CDR3 is 16 amino acids. The V and J ends lost 4 bases and 3 bases respectively, with 17 bases between them. This CDR3 reads CASSLLTGLYYNEQFF. The DNA for the CDR3 is TGTGCCAGCAGCCTGCTAACGGGGCTCTACTACAATGAGCAGTTCTTC.

The chain recombines TRBV27 with TRBJ1-4; D unclear. The germline CDR1 and CDR2 sequences are MNHEY and SMNVEV (reference sequence). The CDR3 covers 14 residues. Trimming stripped 3 bases from V and 5 bases from J, with 10 bases between. CDR3 nucleotide sequence: TGTGCCAGCAGTTTGAGGGCATTCAATGAAAAACTGTTTTTT. Translating it yields CASSLRAFNEKLFF.

This sequence joins TRBV27 and TRBJ2-2; TRBD1 might be the D (6 bases). The V and J ends lost 4 bases and 5 bases respectively, with 14 bases between them. From germline, CDR1 is MNHEY and CDR2 SMNVEV (reference sequence). CDR3 length equals 15 residues. The CDR3 region has the DNA TGTGCCAGCAGTTCTTCAAATCAGGGGACCGGGGAGCTGTTTTTT. Translating gives CASSSSNQGTGELFF.

This chain joins TRBV2 and TRBJ1-1; D unclear. V was trimmed by 10 bases and J by 2 bases, leaving 14 bases between them. Germline V gene sequence: CDR1 SNHLY, CDR2 FYNNEI. The CDR3 is 13 amino acids. The CDR3 sequence: CATSGSENTEAFF. The CDR3 bases are TGTGCCACTAGCGGGAGCGAAAACACTGAAGCTTTCTTT.

Notes on this clone: One junction end does not reproduce the germline sequence, and a read error may be involved. This chain's CDR3 is CASSSDRASLALF. The CDR3 DNA sequence: TGTGCCAGCAGTTCCGACCGGGCCTCCCTTGCCCTTTTT. The genes are TRBV11-2 and TRBJ1-4; D gene uncertain. Per germline, CDR1 SGHAT and CDR2 FQNNGV. The CDR3 covers 13 residues.

This rearrangement joins TRBV4-1 to TRBJ1-3; the D gene is possibly TRBD1 (5 bases). The CDR3 has 15 residues. The germline gives CDR1 MGHRA, CDR2 YSYEKL. Trimming cost V 0 bases and J 2 bases, with 8 bases left between them. The CDR3: CASSQEWGPGNTIYF. The CDR3 bases are TGCGCCAGCAGCCAAGAGTGGGGACCTGGAAACACCATATATTTT.

This clone occurred once. The J gene is TRBJ2-5, the V gene TRBV25-1; D may be TRBD2 (6 bases). The V end lost 5 bases, the J end lost 9 bases, and 13 bases lay between the germline ends. The CDR3 runs to 12 residues. Germline loops: CDR1 MGHDK, CDR2 SYGVNS. The CDR3 spells CASSYGRSSQYF. The CDR3 coding sequence is TGTGCCAGCAGTTATGGGAGGTCGTCCCAGTACTTC.

The chain uses TRBV5-1 and TRBJ2-1; 9 bases map to TRBD2. Germline CDR1 SGHRS, CDR2 YFSETQ. J gave up 7 bases and V 5 bases, and 13 bases lay outside the gene matches. CDR3 length: 16 residues. The DNA for the CDR3 is TGCGCCAGCAGTCTCCCCGGTAGCGGGGGAGGGAATGAGCAGTTCTTC. As protein: CASSLPGSGGGNEQFF.

J is TRBJ1-2 and V is TRBV10-3, with D uncertain. Trimming shortened V by 5 bases and J by 4 bases, and 17 bases separated the two germline ends. The germline CDR1 and CDR2 sequences are ENHRY and SYGVKD. The CDR3 runs to 15 residues. CDR3 region: CAISMTAELGYGYTF. The CDR3 DNA is TGTGCCATCAGTATGACCGCGGAATTAGGCTATGGCTACACCTTC.